This T cell receptor beta chain was recorded in a study of T cell responses to AZD1222 COVID-19 vaccine. Study-wide points: Just a handful of AZD1222 recipients were seropositive at baseline. Along spike, vaccine-associated CD4 TCRs were found throughout, with dominance at 160-218 and 743-854. Samples come after the peak T cell response, not at day 14.

The table came from immunoSEQ multiplex PCR; TCRdb's copy has only in-frame clones and leaves some out. The table shows under 150,000 clones, with 70% to 90% occurring only once. This CDR3 has 14 residues. In germline, CDR1 is SQVTM, CDR2 ANQGSEA. Trimming left V 5 bases short and J 4 bases short, with 14 bases between. About this clone itself: Its specificity is not known.

This receptor was obtained from an adult in good health. V gene TRBV29-1 combines with J gene TRBJ1-4, with D maybe TRBD1 (5 bases). Sequencing used peripheral blood, obtained on day 0 of AZD1222 vaccination. The CDR3 loop reads CSVRDLRNNEKLFF. CDR3 DNA sequence: TGCAGCGTTAGGGACCTCAGAAATAATGAAAAACTGTTTTTT. The whole variable domain, filled in from reference TRBV29-1 and TRBJ1-4, reads SAVISQKPSRDICQRGTSLTIQCQVDSQVTMMFWYRQQPGQSLTLIATANQGSEATYESGFVIDKFPISRPNLTFSTLTVSNMSPEDSSIYLCSVRDLRNNEKLFFGSGTQLSVL.